These T cell receptor beta chains were read from a single sample in a study of Graves' ophthalmopathy and Graves' hyperthyroidism. Each CDR3 protein gets one entry after TCRdb re-called the multiplex PCR reads with MiXCR. The sample lists about 380,000 distinct CDR3 sequences; approximately 15% were seen once. The sequenced sample consisted of peripheral blood. The receptors were sampled from a young woman with stable Graves' hyperthyroidism. Both conserved end residues are part of each CDR3. A D gene is named only where the DNA matches it firmly. Clone size is given for some rows only: seen once, a few or many times, or a class if the clone is expanded.

D gene: NA; J gene: TRBJ1-2; clone size: NA; V gene: TRBV19; CDR3 DNA: TGTGCCAGTAGTATTCTAGACGGCAACTATGGCTACACCTTC; CDR3 protein: CASSILDGNYGYTF
D gene: NA; J gene: TRBJ1-6; clone size: many; V gene: TRBV2; CDR3 DNA: TGTGCCAGCAGCGGGCGTGACGAGATGTATTCACCCCTCCACTTT; CDR3 protein: CASSGRDEMYSPLHF
D gene: NA; J gene: TRBJ2-7; clone size: NA; V gene: TRBV12-3/TRBV12-4; CDR3 DNA: TGTGCCAGCAGTTTAGCGCTTGGGGCCGTCCCCTACGAGCAGTACTTC; CDR3 protein: CASSLALGAVPYEQYF
D gene: TRBD1; J gene: TRBJ2-7; clone size: many; V gene: TRBV12-3/TRBV12-4; CDR3 DNA: TGTGCCAGCAGTCTGGGGACAGGAGGGGTGGACGAGCAGTACTTC; CDR3 protein: CASSLGTGGVDEQYF
D gene: TRBD1; J gene: TRBJ1-5; clone size: many; V gene: TRBV12-3/TRBV12-4; CDR3 DNA: TGTGCCAGCAGTCTACAGGGGGCCTATCAGCCCCAGCATTTT; CDR3 protein: CASSLQGAYQPQHF
D gene: NA; J gene: TRBJ1-5; clone size: many; V gene: TRBV12-3/TRBV12-4; CDR3 DNA: TGTGCCAGCAGTTTAGGGGGGGGAGGTAATCAGCCCCAGCATTTT; CDR3 protein: CASSLGGGGNQPQHF
D gene: NA; J gene: TRBJ2-5; clone size: many; V gene: TRBV7-2; CDR3 DNA: TGTGCCAGCAGCCTAGTTGGGACGGGTGAAACCCAGTACTTC; CDR3 protein: CASSLVGTGETQYF
D gene: NA; J gene: TRBJ1-1; clone size: many; V gene: TRBV29-1; CDR3 DNA: TGCAGCGTCCTTACGGGCAGTTTGAACACTGAAGCTTTCTTT; CDR3 protein: CSVLTGSLNTEAFF
D gene: TRBD1; J gene: TRBJ1-5; clone size: many; V gene: TRBV6-1; CDR3 DNA: TGTGCCAGCAGTGAAGCTACCCCGGGACAGACTATCAATCAGCCCCAGCATTTT; CDR3 protein: CASSEATPGQTINQPQHF
D gene: TRBD1; J gene: TRBJ1-1; clone size: few; V gene: TRBV27; CDR3 DNA: TGTGCCAGCAGTCAATCGATCCGGGACAGGGGATTGACTGAAGCTTTCTTT; CDR3 protein: CASSQSIRDRGLTEAFF
D gene: TRBD1; J gene: TRBJ2-5; clone size: many; V gene: TRBV24-1; CDR3 DNA: TGTGCCACCAGTGATTCCGCCGACAGGGCGAAAGAGACCCAGTACTTC; CDR3 protein: CATSDSADRAKETQYF
D gene: NA; J gene: TRBJ2-5; clone size: NA; V gene: TRBV7-2; CDR3 DNA: TGTGCCAGCAGCTTATATCCGGGAAGGGGAGAGACCCAGTACTTC; CDR3 protein: CASSLYPGRGETQYF
D gene: TRBD1; J gene: TRBJ1-6; clone size: many; V gene: TRBV6-2/TRBV6-3; CDR3 DNA: TGTGCCAGCAAACCGGGACAGCGTGATTCACCCCTCCACTTT; CDR3 protein: CASKPGQRDSPLHF
D gene: NA; J gene: TRBJ1-1; clone size: NA; V gene: TRBV14; CDR3 DNA: TGTGCCAGCAGCCAAGAATTTCGGAACACTGAAGCTTTCTTT; CDR3 protein: CASSQEFRNTEAFF
D gene: NA; J gene: TRBJ2-7; clone size: many; V gene: TRBV6-1; CDR3 DNA: TGTGCCAGCAGTGAGAAGCTGGGGGCCGAGCAGTACTTC; CDR3 protein: CASSEKLGAEQYF
D gene: NA; J gene: TRBJ2-2; clone size: many; V gene: TRBV24-1; CDR3 DNA: TGTGCCACCAGTGGGCCTAACACCGGGGAGCTGTTTTTT; CDR3 protein: CATSGPNTGELFF
D gene: NA; J gene: TRBJ1-1; clone size: many; V gene: TRBV11-2; CDR3 DNA: TGTGCCAGCGGGGGGATTGAAGCTTTCTTT; CDR3 protein: CASGGIEAFF